Listed below are T cell receptor beta chains from one sample, sequenced in a study of T cells in Graves' hyperthyroidism and ophthalmopathy. TCRdb processed the multiplex PCR reads anew with MiXCR; each CDR3 protein has one entry. The sample lists roughly 550,000 distinct CDR3 sequences; about 16% were seen once. Sequencing was performed on blood. The source of these receptors is a woman younger than 45 with Graves' ophthalmopathy. The CDR3 runs from the conserved cysteine through the conserved F or W. D genes are given only for firm matches. The size field is filled for only some rows; it gives once, few, many or a size class.

J gene | clone size | D gene | V gene | CDR3 protein | CDR3 DNA
TRBJ1-4 | many | - | TRBV6-2/TRBV6-3 | CASSYGDYREFNEKLFF | TGTGCCAGCAGTTACGGTGATTACCGGGAATTTAATGAAAAACTGTTTTTT
TRBJ2-3 | many | - | TRBV28 | CASSTTLAAEGTDTQYF | TGTGCCAGCAGTACGACCTTGGCAGCCGAGGGCACAGATACGCAGTATTTT
TRBJ2-5 | few | TRBD2 | TRBV19 | CASSSISGGIETQYF | TGTGCCAGTAGTTCCATAAGCGGGGGTATTGAGACCCAGTACTTC
TRBJ1-5 | - | - | TRBV19 | CASSRDRINQPQHF | TGTGCCAGTAGTAGGGACCGGATCAATCAGCCCCAGCATTTT
TRBJ1-1 | - | - | TRBV10-3 | CAIRGPDRNTEAFF | TGTGCCATCAGGGGGCCGGACAGGAACACTGAAGCTTTCTTT
TRBJ1-1 | - | TRBD1 | TRBV5-1 | CASSLAGQRKGGTEAFF | TGCGCCAGCAGCTTGGCGGGACAGAGAAAAGGTGGCACTGAAGCTTTCTTT
TRBJ1-1 | - | - | TRBV25-1 | CASSELSRGGAFF | TGTGCCAGCAGTGAATTAAGCCGAGGGGGAGCTTTCTTT
TRBJ2-1 | once | - | TRBV19 | CASSTVFNEQFF | TGTGCCAGTAGTACGGTCTTCAATGAGCAGTTCTTC
TRBJ1-2 | many | - | TRBV30 | CASRLLLLNGYTF | TGTGCCTCCCGACTTTTGCTTTTGAATGGCTACACCTTC
TRBJ2-1 | - | TRBD2 | TRBV4-2 | CASSRGLAGDEQFF | TGTGCCAGCAGCCGCGGACTAGCGGGAGATGAGCAGTTCTTC
TRBJ2-3 | - | TRBD1 | TRBV27 | CASSKQGIGTDTQYF | TGTGCCAGCAGTAAACAGGGGATCGGCACAGATACGCAGTATTTT
TRBJ2-1 | few | - | TRBV12-5 | CASGPGSWDNEQFF | TGTGCTAGTGGCCCTGGCAGTTGGGACAATGAGCAGTTCTTC
TRBJ1-4 | many | TRBD1 | TRBV2 | CASRAGQGQAGDEKLFF | TGTGCCAGCCGCGCGGGACAGGGCCAAGCAGGAGATGAAAAACTGTTTTTT